The clone carrying this T cell receptor (beta chain) was observed a few times. The antigen is undetermined. This entry comes from a study of T-cell memory formation after mild COVID-19. About the research overall: TCR clusters showed largely donor specificity. Study conclusions and caveats: Some responding clones appeared in pre-infection memory, suggesting cross-reactive memory joined. A second wave expanding day 15 to 37 was CD4+-biased; contracting clones were balanced.

V shed 6 bases and J shed 0 bases, with 15 bases lying between them. This CDR3 region has 17 residues. 5'RACE primed from the constant segment yielded TCR alpha and TCR beta cDNA libraries bearing sample barcodes and UMIs. From the 5' RACE reads, TCRdb called clonotypes with MiXCR, one entry per CDR3 protein. The profile covers around 200,000 distinct CDR3 sequences, with roughly a tenth appearing a single time and 2.5% to 3.5% taken by the ten largest. The source of this sequence is a young man who had mild COVID-19 (a few samples of this study predate the infection). Cell type and time point are not known. V gene TRBV12-3 or TRBV12-4 combines with J gene TRBJ2-6; D is possibly TRBD2 (6 bases). What was sequenced was PBMCs or a T cell subset sorted from them (not recorded which). DNA for the CDR3: TGTGCCAGCAGCCCGGGACTTGGCCTCTCTGGGGCCAACGTCCTGACTTTC. Its translation is CASSPGLGLSGANVLTF.